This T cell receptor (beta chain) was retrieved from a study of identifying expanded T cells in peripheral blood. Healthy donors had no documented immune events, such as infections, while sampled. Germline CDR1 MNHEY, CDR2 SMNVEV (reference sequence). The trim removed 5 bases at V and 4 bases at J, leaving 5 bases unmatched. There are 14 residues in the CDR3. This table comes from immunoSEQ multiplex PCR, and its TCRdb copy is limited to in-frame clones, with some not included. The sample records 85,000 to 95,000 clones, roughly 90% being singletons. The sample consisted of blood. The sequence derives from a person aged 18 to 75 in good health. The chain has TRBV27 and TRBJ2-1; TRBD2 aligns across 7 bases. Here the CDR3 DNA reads TGTGCCAGCAGTCCAGCGGGATGGTACAATGAGCAGTTCTTC. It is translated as CASSPAGWYNEQFF.